Presented here are 31 T cell receptor beta chains from one specimen sequenced in a study of blood T cell repertoires in COVID-19. The data were produced by immunoSEQ multiplex PCR, yet TCRdb's version contains in-frame clones alone and is incomplete. The data show roughly 260,000 clones, with around 89% seen just once and approximately 3.3% held by the top ten. Material: peripheral blood. Receptors were obtained from a middle-aged woman with acute or convalescent COVID-19.

The chain uses TRBV19 and TRBJ2-1, with D tentatively TRBD2 (5 bases). The germline V gene has CDR1 LNHDA and CDR2 SQIVND (reference sequence). This CDR3 has 17 amino acids. V lost 1 base to trimming and J lost 0 bases, with 13 bases between them. Here the CDR3 reads CASSIAWTDNSYNEQFF. The DNA of the CDR3 is TGTGCCAGTAGTATAGCGTGGACTGACAACTCCTACAATGAGCAGTTCTTC. Variable domain in full (rest from reference TRBV19 and TRBJ2-1): DGGITQSPKYLFRKEGQNVTLSCEQNLNHDAMYWYRQDPGQGLRLIYYSQIVNDFQKGDIAEGYSVSREKKESFPLTVTSAQKNPTAFYLCASSIAWTDNSYNEQFFGPGTRLTVL.

The chain has TRBV5-6 and TRBJ2-3; 10 nucleotides line up with TRBD1. Germline V gene sequence: CDR1 SGHDT, CDR2 YYEEEE. V shed 6 bases, J shed 1 base, and the junction held 8 bases outside the gene matches. The CDR3 contains 16 residues. The DNA of the CDR3 is TGTGCCAGCAAGACTCGACAGGGGGCGGGCACAGATACGCAGTATTTT. Translation gives CASKTRQGAGTDTQYF.

This chain links TRBV5-1 with TRBJ2-5, with 9 nucleotides matching TRBD1. Unmatched junction bases numbered 4, after V lost 4 bases and J lost 3 bases. The CDR3 is made up of 14 amino acids. Germline-derived CDR1 and CDR2 are SGHRS and YFSETQ. The CDR3 loop reads CASSRQGGKETQYF. CDR3 coding DNA: TGCGCCAGCAGCCGACAGGGGGGAAAAGAGACCCAGTACTTC.

The V gene is TRBV6-5, the J gene TRBJ1-6; maybe TRBD1 (5 bases). The CDR3 contains 15 residues. Germline V gene sequence: CDR1 MNHEY, CDR2 SVGAGI. V lost 5 bases to trimming and J lost 9 bases, with 17 bases between them. This chain's CDR3 is CASSPDGAGASPLHF. CDR3 nucleotide sequence: TGTGCCAGCAGTCCAGATGGGGCCGGAGCTTCACCCCTCCACTTT.

This chain joins TRBV7-2 and TRBJ1-2, with 9 bases lining up with TRBD1. After removal of 4 bases from V and 0 bases from J, the junction contained 12 bases not matched to a gene. This CDR3 is 18 amino acids long. The germline V gene has CDR1 SGHTA and CDR2 FQGNSA. In DNA, the CDR3 is TGTGCCAGCAGCTCACAGTCCGGGACAGGGAGGACTAACTATGGCTACACCTTC. It codes for CASSSQSGTGRTNYGYTF.

The J gene is TRBJ2-2, the V gene TRBV3-1 (or the pseudogene TRBV3-2); no clear D gene. V was pared by 0 bases and J by 0 bases, with 8 bases between. In germline, CDR1 is LGHDT, CDR2 YNNKEL (reference sequence). This CDR3 is 16 amino acids long. The CDR3 DNA sequence: TGTGCCAGCAGCCAAGAAATCAGATCGAACACCGGGGAGCTGTTTTTT. This gives the protein CASSQEIRSNTGELFF.

The J gene is TRBJ1-5, the V gene TRBV7-8; D gene ambiguous. This CDR3 region has 16 residues. Deletions cut 5 bases from V and 1 base from J, with 15 bases between. The germline gives CDR1 SGHVS, CDR2 FQNEAQ. In DNA form, the CDR3 reads TGTGCCAGCAGCCGAGTGTCAATCGGGAGCAATCAGCCCCAGCATTTT. It specifies CASSRVSIGSNQPQHF.

The V call is TRBV2, the J call TRBJ1-6; D gene uncertain. The length of the CDR3 is 13 residues. Germline V CDR1 and CDR2: SNHLY, FYNNEI. V was shortened by 8 bases and J by 4 bases, with 9 bases between the two germline ends. The CDR3 DNA follows: TGTGCCAGCTCGGAGGGTTATAATTCACCCCTCCACTTT. It codes for CASSEGYNSPLHF.

A note on this clone: Other DNA sequences within the sample encode an identical CDR3. The chain links TRBV3-1 (or the pseudogene TRBV3-2) to TRBJ2-2; perhaps TRBD1 as D (5 bases). The V gene lost 2 bases and the J gene lost 4 bases, with 5 bases spanning the gap. The CDR3 is made up of 13 amino acids. Germline lookup yields CDR1 LGHDT and CDR2 YNNKEL (reference sequence). CDR3 region: CASSQQGTGELFF. The CDR3 DNA reads TGTGCCAGCAGCCAACAGGGCACCGGGGAGCTGTTTTTT.

This rearrangement joins TRBV30 to TRBJ2-7; D possibly corresponds to TRBD1 (7 bases). The CDR3 covers 13 residues. V was shortened by 2 bases and J by 4 bases, with 12 bases between the two germline ends. The germline V gene has CDR1 GTSNPN and CDR2 SVGIG (reference sequence). The CDR3 DNA reads TGTGCCTGGAGTAGGAGGGGGCTATACGAGCAGTACGTC. Translated: CAWSRRGLYEQYV.

The CDR3 loop reads CASSESTGVQPQHF. For the CDR3, the DNA is TGCGCCAGCAGTGAGTCGACAGGGGTTCAGCCCCAGCATTTT. The V call is TRBV10-2, the J call TRBJ1-5, with 8 bases that match TRBD1. The CDR3 spans 14 residues. The germline gives CDR1 WSHSY, CDR2 SAAADI. V gave up 0 bases and J gave up 6 bases; unmatched junction bases: 1.

The V gene is TRBV11-2, the J gene TRBJ2-7; 13 bases align to TRBD2. CDR3 length: 15 residues. CDR1 is SGHAT and CDR2 is FQNNGV in the germline V gene. V was pared by 4 bases and J by 3 bases, with 3 bases of the junction left unmatched. The CDR3 protein is CASSWGLAGNYEQYV. CDR3 in DNA: TGTGCCAGCAGCTGGGGACTAGCGGGGAACTACGAGCAGTACGTC.

As regards this clone: Different DNA sequences within this sample yield the same CDR3. V gene TRBV2 combines with J gene TRBJ2-5, with 7 bases matching TRBD1. The V gene end was trimmed by 7 bases and the J gene end by 1 base; junction bases not matched to a gene: 3. The germline gives CDR1 SNHLY, CDR2 FYNNEI. This CDR3 has 13 residues. CDR3 DNA: TGTGCCAGCACCGGGACAGTCCAAGAGACCCAGTACTTC. Translated, it gives CASTGTVQETQYF.

The chain couples TRBV4-1 to TRBJ1-1; possible D gene TRBD1, 6 bases. There are 15 residues in the CDR3. Germline V gives CDR1 MGHRA, CDR2 YSYEKL. V was trimmed by 0 bases and J by 5 bases, leaving 13 bases between them. The CDR3 sequence is CASSQETQGRTEAFF. In nucleotides, the CDR3 is TGCGCCAGCAGCCAAGAGACCCAGGGGAGAACTGAAGCTTTCTTT.

The J gene is TRBJ1-6, the V gene TRBV12-5; D is uncertain. From germline, CDR1 is LGHNT and CDR2 FRNRAP. V lost 3 bases and J 5 bases, leaving 14 bases between the germline ends. The CDR3 is 16 residues long. CDR3 region: CASGFEVVENNSPLHF. The CDR3, as DNA: TGTGCTAGTGGTTTCGAGGTGGTTGAAAATAATTCACCCCTCCACTTT. The full variable domain, rest sourced from reference TRBV12-5 and TRBJ1-6, is DARVTQTPRHKVTEMGQEVTMRCQPILGHNTVFWYRQTMMQGLELLAYFRNRAPLDDSGMPKDRFSAEMPDATLATLKIQPSEPRDSAVYFCASGFEVVENNSPLHFGNGTRLTVT.

The chain couples TRBV30 to TRBJ1-1, with D tentatively TRBD1 (5 bases). V gave up 3 bases and J gave up 1 base, with 15 bases separating them. In germline, CDR1 is GTSNPN, CDR2 SVGIG (reference sequence). This CDR3 is built from 15 residues. In nucleotides, the CDR3 is TGTGCCTGGAGGAGGATAACAGGTGCGAACACTGAAGCTTTCTTT. The encoded protein is CAWRRITGANTEAFF.

The gene calls are TRBV27 and TRBJ1-1; D remains unclear. This CDR3 spans 13 amino acids. Germline CDR1 is MNHEY and CDR2 is SMNVEV (reference sequence). V shed 8 bases and J shed 5 bases, with 15 bases lying between them. The CDR3 reads CASGSLKRTEAFF. The CDR3 region has the DNA TGTGCCAGCGGTAGTTTAAAGAGGACTGAAGCTTTCTTT.

This clone is a singleton in its sample. V usage is TRBV29-1 and J usage is TRBJ2-1; 8 bases map to TRBD2. Per germline, CDR1 SQVTM and CDR2 ANQGSEA. With 3 bases clipped from V and 2 bases from J, the junction kept 3 bases outside the gene matches. The CDR3 contains 14 residues. DNA of the CDR3: TGCAGCGTTGAGGTAGCGGGGACCTACAATGAGCAGTTCTTC. Encoded protein: CSVEVAGTYNEQFF.

This rearrangement joins TRBV6-5 to TRBJ1-2; weak D call: TRBD1 (5 bases). Germline assignment: CDR1 MNHEY and CDR2 SVGAGI. There are 16 residues in the CDR3. V lost 0 bases, J lost 8 bases, and 19 bases lay in between. The CDR3 DNA is TGTGCCAGCAGTTACTCGATTAGGGGCCAATGGAGAGGCTACACCTTC. Amino acids: CASSYSIRGQWRGYTF.

The chain links TRBV12-5 to TRBJ1-2, with TRBD1 matching over 8 bases. The CDR3 length is 14 residues. Germline V gene sequence: CDR1 LGHNT, CDR2 FRNRAP. With 5 bases clipped from V and 10 bases from J, the junction kept 12 bases outside the gene matches. The chain's CDR3 is CASGITSDRAAYTF. The CDR3, as DNA: TGTGCTAGTGGTATAACCTCGGACAGGGCGGCCTACACCTTC. The full variable domain, in which reference TRBV12-5 and TRBJ1-2 provide the parts outside the CDR3, is DARVTQTPRHKVTEMGQEVTMRCQPILGHNTVFWYRQTMMQGLELLAYFRNRAPLDDSGMPKDRFSAEMPDATLATLKIQPSEPRDSAVYFCASGITSDRAAYTFGSGTRLTVV.

On this clone: The identical CDR3 is also encoded by other nucleotide sequences in the sample. This chain joins TRBV18 and TRBJ1-1, with unresolved D. Trimming took off 0 bases at V and 5 bases at J, with 7 bases between the two ends. The CDR3 totals 13 residues. Germline-derived CDR1 and CDR2 are KGHSH and LQKENI. This CDR3 is CASSPPSVTEAFF. The CDR3, as DNA: TGTGCCAGCTCACCACCGTCCGTTACTGAAGCTTTCTTT. Using reference TRBV18 and TRBJ1-1 for the parts outside the CDR3, the full variable domain is NAGVMQNPRHLVRRRGQEARLRCSPMKGHSHVYWYRQLPEEGLKFMVYLQKENIIDESGMPKERFSAEFPKEGPSILRIQQVVRGDSAAYFCASSPPSVTEAFFGQGTRLTVV.

The V call is TRBV3-1 (or the pseudogene TRBV3-2), the J call TRBJ1-3; 7 bases map to TRBD1. This CDR3 contains 15 residues. Unmatched junction bases numbered 6, after V lost 5 bases and J lost 2 bases. Germline-derived CDR1 and CDR2 are LGHDT and YNNKEL (reference sequence). CDR3 sequence reads: CASSYDRATGNTIYF. CDR3 DNA: TGTGCCAGCAGCTACGACAGGGCGACTGGAAACACCATATATTTT.

CDR3 residues: CASSLGGQATEAFF. The DNA of the CDR3 is TGTGCCAGCAGTTTAGGAGGCCAGGCCACTGAAGCTTTCTTT. This chain connects TRBV28 to TRBJ1-1; D is undetermined. From germline, CDR1 is MDHEN and CDR2 SYDVKM. CDR3 length equals 14 residues. Trimming took off 2 bases at V and 4 bases at J, with 11 bases between the two ends.

This chain joins TRBV5-1 and TRBJ1-2; 8 bases are shared with TRBD1. V shed 1 base, J shed 5 bases, and the junction held 7 bases outside the gene matches. Germline CDR1 reads SGHRS; CDR2 reads YFSETQ. This CDR3 contains 15 residues. CDR3 sequence: CASSLSGGEGYGYTF. In nucleotides, the CDR3 is TGCGCCAGCAGCTTGTCAGGGGGCGAAGGGTATGGCTACACCTTC.

The gene calls are TRBV12-5 and TRBJ2-5, with 8 bases lining up with TRBD2. Per germline, CDR1 LGHNT and CDR2 FRNRAP. CDR3 size: 13 residues. V was clipped by 5 bases and J by 5 bases; unmatched bases: 4. The CDR3 is CASGLQRGETQYF. As DNA, the CDR3 is TGTGCTAGTGGTCTCCAGCGGGGGGAGACCCAGTACTTC.

This clone appeared once. The V gene is TRBV7-3, the J gene TRBJ1-1; D is uncertain. Germline lookup yields CDR1 SGHTA and CDR2 FQGTGA. Deletions cut 2 bases from V and 7 bases from J, with 17 bases between. There are 15 residues in the CDR3. The CDR3 region is CASSLHARGRGEAFF. Written as DNA, the CDR3 is TGTGCCAGCAGCTTACACGCTAGAGGGCGAGGTGAAGCTTTCTTT.

J is TRBJ2-2 and V is TRBV5-1; TRBD2 matches 14 bases. The CDR3 is 18 amino acids. Germline values: CDR1 SGHRS, CDR2 YFSETQ. With 2 bases clipped from V and 2 bases from J, the junction kept 5 bases outside the gene matches. The CDR3 DNA sequence: TGCGCCAGCAGCTTTCGGACTAGCGGGGGGACCAACACCGGGGAGCTGTTTTTT. It codes for CASSFRTSGGTNTGELFF.

The chain couples TRBV12-3 or TRBV12-4 to TRBJ1-2, with D possibly TRBD1 on 5 matching bases. This CDR3 spans 11 amino acids. Trimming shortened V by 10 bases and J by 2 bases, and 8 bases separated the two germline ends. CDR3 nucleotide sequence: TGTGCCAACTACAGGAACTATGGCTACACCTTC. Amino acid sequence: CANYRNYGYTF.

V gene TRBV6-5 combines with J gene TRBJ1-1, with TRBD1 as a possible D gene (6 bases). Germline-derived CDR1 and CDR2 are MNHEY and SVGAGI. V was cut by 6 bases and J by 9 bases, with 14 bases left in between. This CDR3 is built from 12 residues. The CDR3 spells CASSPGQSKAFF. The CDR3, as DNA: TGTGCCAGCAGCCCAGGACAGTCTAAAGCTTTCTTT.

The rearrangement uses TRBV7-3 and TRBJ2-3; a possible D gene is TRBD1 (6 bases). The CDR3 spans 15 residues. Germline V gene lookup returns CDR1 SGHTA and CDR2 FQGTGA. V was shortened by 5 bases and J by 1 base, with 13 bases between the two germline ends. The CDR3 loop is CASSPGHRGTDTQYF. In DNA form, the CDR3 reads TGTGCCAGCAGCCCGGGACATCGGGGCACAGATACGCAGTATTTT.

The genes are TRBV18 and TRBJ1-2; D is perhaps TRBD1 (5 bases). The CDR3 is 15 amino acids. CDR1 is KGHSH and CDR2 is LQKENI in the germline V gene. Between the trimmed V and J ends, which lost 2 bases and 4 bases, there was a span of 14 bases. Written as DNA, the CDR3 is TGTGCCAGCTCACCATCTTCGGGGGGTAGCTATGGCTACACCTTC. Translated, it gives CASSPSSGGSYGYTF.